One and the same sample provided the 25 T cell receptor beta chains below, sequenced in a study of metastatic and nonmetastatic thyroid tumors. Thyroid surgery took place with no prior treatment in any patient. TCRdb reprocessed the PCR reads using MiXCR. The table includes more than 15,000 clones, roughly 29% detected once. What was sequenced was blood. These receptors were collected from a female donor with papillary thyroid cancer or a benign thyroid nodule (not recorded which). Some clones in this sample may be carry-over from other donors' samples.

As DNA, the CDR3 is TGTGCCAGCAGCCCCTCCGGGACTAGCTGGGCAAGTGAGCAGTTCTTC. Translation gives CASSPSGTSWASEQFF. The chain employs TRBV14 and TRBJ2-1, with 9 bases aligning to TRBD2. CDR3 size: 16 residues. Unmatched junction bases numbered 13, after V lost 4 bases and J lost 9 bases. Per the germline V gene, CDR1 is SGHDN and CDR2 is FVKESK.

This clone was seen a single time. The chain couples TRBV20-1 to TRBJ1-3; no definite D call. The CDR3 length is 13 residues. CDR1 DFQATT and CDR2 SNEGSKA come from the germline V gene (reference sequence). The ends were cut back, 6 bases at V and 0 bases at J, with 9 bases in the middle. The CDR3 DNA reads as TGCAGTGCAGCAGGATACTCTGGAAACACCATATATTTT. Protein sequence: CSAAGYSGNTIYF.

The V and J genes are TRBV7-6 and TRBJ1-4; D gene uncertain. Germline V gives CDR1 SGHVS, CDR2 FNYEAQ. The CDR3 sequence is 15 residues long. V lost 5 bases, J lost 8 bases, and 18 bases lay in between. The CDR3: CASSLGDMGGEKLFF. The CDR3 bases are TGTGCCAGCAGCCTAGGCGACATGGGCGGCGAAAAACTGTTTTTT.

Many counts were recorded for this clone. J is TRBJ2-7 and V is TRBV4-3, with a possible D match to TRBD2 (6 bases). This CDR3 has 16 amino acids. V lost 3 bases and J lost 0, with 15 bases in between. The germline V gene has CDR1 LGHNA and CDR2 YSLEER. This CDR3 reads CASSQGLVESSYEQYF. DNA for the CDR3: TGCGCCAGCAGCCAGGGACTGGTCGAAAGCTCCTACGAGCAGTACTTC.

This clone was seen at least ten times. The chain couples TRBV7-3 to TRBJ2-7; D unclear. V was cut by 1 base and J by 5 bases, with 9 bases left in between. Germline V gene sequence: CDR1 SGHTA, CDR2 FQGTGA. The CDR3 contains 13 residues. The CDR3 bases are TGTGCCAGCAGCTTAAAATTCGGTGACGAGCAGTACTTC. Protein: CASSLKFGDEQYF.

This clone showed up many times. The DNA of the CDR3 is TGTGCCAGCAGCTTGCAGGGCTTCTCCTACGAGCAGTACTTC. Residues: CASSLQGFSYEQYF. The genes are TRBV5-4 and TRBJ2-7; perhaps TRBD1 as D (5 bases). The CDR3 is 14 amino acids. Per germline, CDR1 SGHNT and CDR2 YYREEE (reference sequence). V was trimmed by 1 base and J by 0 bases, leaving 8 bases between them.

In this sample, this clone turned up many times. This sequence joins TRBV10-1 and TRBJ1-1, with a weak D call TRBD1 (5 bases). This CDR3 spans 14 amino acids. Trimming shortened V by 0 bases and J by 3 bases, and 8 bases separated the two germline ends. Germline CDR1 and CDR2: WNHNN and SYGVQD (reference sequence). CDR3 protein: CASSESGRDTEAFF. The DNA of the CDR3 is TGCGCCAGCAGTGAGTCAGGCAGGGACACTGAAGCTTTCTTT.

This clone is categorized as medium-sized. The CDR3 DNA is TGTGCCAGTCGGTCTAGCGGAAAGGACGTGGCCTACGAGCAGTACTTC. It specifies CASRSSGKDVAYEQYF. This chain uses TRBV6-2 or TRBV6-3 with TRBJ2-7, with 7 bases matching TRBD2. The CDR3 runs 16 residues. Germline lookup yields CDR1 MNHEY and CDR2 SVGEGT. The ends lost 9 bases at V and 2 bases at J; junction bases unmatched: 16.

This clone appeared many times. The chain joins TRBV11-1 to TRBJ2-2; TRBD1 matches 8 bases. The CDR3 has 18 amino acids. CDR1 and CDR2 (germline): SGHAT, FQDESV (reference sequence). V shed 5 bases and J 0 bases; nucleotides not matched to a gene: 11. CDR3 sequence: CASSTPNRGLANTGELFF. CDR3 bases: TGTGCCAGCAGCACTCCAAACAGGGGGTTAGCGAACACCGGGGAGCTGTTTTTT.

The sample holds many counts of this clone. Here the CDR3 reads CASSFVEGYEQYF. The CDR3 DNA is TGTGCCAGCAGCTTCGTGGAGGGCTACGAGCAGTACTTC. The rearrangement links TRBV7-9 to TRBJ2-7; D perhaps matches TRBD2 (6 bases). The CDR3 length is 13 residues. Germline-derived CDR1 and CDR2 are SEHNR and FQNEAQ (reference sequence). The V and J ends lost 3 bases and 3 bases respectively, with 9 bases between them.

This clone turned up a few times. The rearrangement uses TRBV6-2 or TRBV6-3 and TRBJ2-1; D may be TRBD1 or TRBD2 (5 bases each). The CDR3 spans 16 residues. CDR1 and CDR2 (germline): MNHEY, SVGEGT. Trimming left V 7 bases short and J 7 bases short, with 23 bases between. As DNA, the CDR3 is TGTGCCAGCATCCCCATGTTGGGGGACCTCTCTAATGAGCAGTTCTTC. This encodes CASIPMLGDLSNEQFF.

This clone was found many times. The rearrangement joins TRBV16 to TRBJ2-1, with 14 bases aligning to TRBD2. The CDR3 contains 15 residues. Trimming removed 4 bases from V and 7 bases from J; junction bases left unmatched: 3. From germline, CDR1 is KGHSY and CDR2 FQNENV. The CDR3 DNA sequence: TGTGCCAGCAGCCCCGGGACTAGCGGGAGAAATGAGCAGTTCTTC. Encoded protein: CASSPGTSGRNEQFF. The full variable domain, completed using reference TRBV16 and TRBJ2-1, is GEEVAQTPKHLVRGEGQKAKLYCAPIKGHSYVFWYQQVLKNEFKFLISFQNENVFDETGMPKERFSAKCLPNSPCSLEIQATKLEDSAVYFCASSPGTSGRNEQFFGPGTRLTVL.

This clone ranks as medium-sized. The genes are TRBV6-4 and TRBJ2-1; 7 bases agree with TRBD2. Trimming at V came to 6 bases and at J to 0 bases, leaving 8 bases not matched to a gene. CDR3 length: 16 amino acids. The germline V gene has CDR1 MRHNA and CDR2 SNTAGT. DNA for the CDR3: TGTGCCAGCAGAGAAAACAGCGGGGCCTCCTACAATGAGCAGTTCTTC. Its translation: CASRENSGASYNEQFF.

The chain is built from TRBV4-3 and TRBJ2-3; 9 bases line up with TRBD1. J lost 5 bases, V lost 3 bases, and 6 bases had no gene match. From germline, CDR1 is LGHNA and CDR2 YSLEER. The CDR3 runs 15 residues. This CDR3 reads CASSQAGTGQDTQYF. In DNA, the CDR3 is TGCGCCAGCAGCCAGGCCGGGACAGGGCAAGATACGCAGTATTTT.

Details on this clone: Its ends do not fully match the called genes, so a read error is possible. This specimen includes other DNA sequences encoding the same CDR3. The rearrangement uses TRBV28 and TRBJ2-2; perhaps TRBD1 as D (6 bases). CDR3 size: 13 residues. From germline, CDR1 is MDHEN and CDR2 SYDVKM. This CDR3 is CASSTGWTGELFF. DNA of the CDR3: TGTGCCAGCAGCACAGGGTGGACCGGTGAGCTGTTTTTT. Based on the CDR3 plus reference TRBV28 and TRBJ2-2, the full variable domain is DVKVTQSSRYLVKRTGEKVFLECVQDMDHENMFWYRQDPGLGLRLIYFSYDVKMKEKGDIPEGYSVSREKKERFSLILESASTNQTSMYLCASSTGWTGELFFGEGSRLTVL.

This clone occurred many times. One junction end does not reproduce the germline sequence, and a read error may be involved. The chain combines TRBV24-1 with TRBJ2-1; D is perhaps TRBD1 (6 bases). The germline gives CDR1 KGHDR, CDR2 SFDVKD. The length of the CDR3 is 16 residues. CDR3 coding DNA: TGTGCCACCAGTGATTTGGGGGGCAGCTCCTACAATGGGCAGTTCTTC. Translation: CATSDLGGSSYNGQFF.

Only a few counts were recorded for this clone. The V call is TRBV12-3 or TRBV12-4, the J call TRBJ2-1, with 9 bases lining up with TRBD2. This CDR3 spans 13 amino acids. The V and J ends lost 10 bases and 9 bases, in that order; junction bases with no gene match: 10. CDR3 residues: CAIRGTSSREQFF. The CDR3 DNA is TGTGCCATCAGGGGGACTAGCTCGCGTGAGCAGTTCTTC.

This clone came up a few times. The V call is TRBV19, the J call TRBJ1-1, with no clear D. Germline assignment: CDR1 LNHDA and CDR2 SQIVND (reference sequence). V lost 1 base and J 2 bases, leaving 5 bases between the germline ends. The CDR3 is 13 amino acids. CDR3 residues: CASSIGGNTEAFF. The CDR3 DNA follows: TGTGCCAGTAGTATAGGCGGAAACACTGAAGCTTTCTTT.

The gene calls are TRBV28 and TRBJ1-3; D not certain. V was clipped by 3 bases and J by 2 bases, with 14 bases between them. The CDR3 spans 16 residues. Germline assignment: CDR1 MDHEN and CDR2 SYDVKM. This chain's CDR3 is CASSLLIRPTGNTIYF. CDR3 DNA sequence: TGTGCCAGCAGTTTGTTGATCCGGCCTACTGGAAACACCATATATTTT.

At least ten counts were recorded for this clone. The V gene is TRBV19, the J gene TRBJ2-3, with 7 bases identical to TRBD2. The germline V gene encodes CDR1 LNHDA and CDR2 SQIVND (reference sequence). The J segment lost 4 bases and the V segment lost 7 bases, leaving 11 bases of the junction unmatched. The CDR3 has 15 residues. The DNA for the CDR3 is TGTGCCAGTAACCCAATGGGACTATCCTCAGATACGCAGTATTTT. It yields the protein CASNPMGLSSDTQYF.

This chain connects TRBV6-2 or TRBV6-3 to TRBJ1-6; D gene unclear. This CDR3 has 14 amino acids. Germline-derived CDR1 and CDR2 are MNHEY and SVGEGT. V was clipped by 6 bases and J by 7 bases, with 13 bases between them. Here the CDR3 DNA reads TGTGCCAGCAGGCCGTCCAGTGAAAATTCACCCCTCCACTTT. Amino acids: CASRPSSENSPLHF.

This clone was recorded a few times. V usage is TRBV28 and J usage is TRBJ2-7; D is ambiguous. The germline V gene encodes CDR1 MDHEN and CDR2 SYDVKM. The ends were cut back, 3 bases at V and 6 bases at J, with 6 bases in the middle. This CDR3 spans 11 amino acids. CDR3 region: CASSLRREQYV. CDR3 sequence (DNA): TGTGCCAGCAGTTTGAGGCGCGAGCAGTACGTC.

This clone was seen more than once but under ten times. The chain employs TRBV28 and TRBJ2-5, with D perhaps assigned TRBD1 or TRBD2 (6 bases each). This CDR3 is 14 amino acids long. Germline V gene lookup returns CDR1 MDHEN and CDR2 SYDVKM. The V gene lost 6 bases and the J gene lost 7 bases, with 18 bases spanning the gap. CDR3 in amino acids: CASSLGGTISTQYF. CDR3 sequence (DNA): TGTGCCAGCAGCCTAGGGGGGACAATCTCGACCCAGTACTTC.

This chain connects TRBV7-2 to TRBJ2-3; 8 positions match TRBD1. Unmatched junction bases numbered 4, after V lost 7 bases and J lost 1 base. CDR1 is SGHTA, CDR2 FQGNSA, per germline. CDR3 size: 14 residues. In DNA form, the CDR3 reads TGTGCCAGCAAATCCAGGGGGCGCACAGATACGCAGTATTTT. Translated, it gives CASKSRGRTDTQYF.

This clone was found a few times. This chain uses TRBV28 with TRBJ2-2, with a weak D call TRBD1 (6 bases). Trimming removed 6 bases from V and 6 bases from J, with 8 bases in between. The CDR3 spans 12 residues. Per germline, CDR1 MDHEN and CDR2 SYDVKM. The CDR3 loop is CASRQGAGELFF. The CDR3 DNA sequence: TGTGCCAGCAGACAGGGTGCCGGGGAGCTGTTTTTT. The full variable domain, in which reference TRBV28 and TRBJ2-2 provide the parts outside the CDR3, is DVKVTQSSRYLVKRTGEKVFLECVQDMDHENMFWYRQDPGLGLRLIYFSYDVKMKEKGDIPEGYSVSREKKERFSLILESASTNQTSMYLCASRQGAGELFFGEGSRLTVL.